The next 10 T cell receptor beta chains were all read from a single sample in a study of T-cell reconstitution after alpha-beta-depleted transplantation in children (dated by TCRdb to the mid-2010s). Receptors were amplified or captured by PCR. The instrument given in TCRdb is Illumina HiSeq 2500. To normalize quantification of the TCRbeta repertoire, the TCR libraries were built with molecular barcoding that relied on unique molecular identifiers. TCRdb itself trimmed the public reads at Q25 with fastp, ran MiXCR and retained productive beta chains. One record per CDR3 amino acid sequence lists the most common genes and DNA. The sample table lists around 92,000 distinct CDR3 sequences, approximately 12% of them with a count of one. About 15% of the sample comes from the top ten. Here the sequenced sample was PBMCs from the stem cell graft donor, taken from the stem cell graft. The origin of the receptors is a human donor who donated a stem cell graft to a child with inherited bone marrow failure.

At least ten counts were recorded for this clonotype. The CDR3 region is CASRGTGNTEAFF. The DNA for the CDR3 is TGTGCCAGCAGAGGGACAGGGAACACTGAAGCTTTCTTT. The rearrangement joins TRBV7-9 to TRBJ1-1, with TRBD1 identical over 8 bases. Germline loops: CDR1 SEHNR, CDR2 FQNEAQ (reference sequence). After removal of 6 bases from V and 1 base from J, the junction contained 1 base not matched to a gene. CDR3 length: 13 residues. Filled out from reference TRBV7-9 and TRBJ1-1, the complete variable domain reads DTGVSQNPRHKITKRGQNVTFRCDPISEHNRLYWYRQTLGQGPEFLTYFQNEAQLEKSRLLSDRFSAERPKGSFSTLEIQRTEQGDSAMYLCASRGTGNTEAFFGQGTRLTVV.

This clonotype has a count of ten or more. The chain has TRBV7-9 and TRBJ2-7, with 8 bases fitting TRBD2. CDR3 size: 16 residues. Germline values: CDR1 SEHNR, CDR2 FQNEAQ (reference sequence). V shed 1 base and J 0 bases; nucleotides not matched to a gene: 5. The CDR3 nucleotides are TGTGCCAGCAGCTTAGGTGTCCGGGGGGGCTCCTACGAGCAGTACTTC. It specifies CASSLGVRGGSYEQYF.

This clonotype has at least ten counts. V gene TRBV9 combines with J gene TRBJ2-3, with D perhaps matching TRBD2 (5 bases). The germline gives CDR1 SGDLS, CDR2 YYNGEE. This CDR3 has 15 amino acids. V lost 0 bases and J 0 bases, leaving 8 bases between the germline ends. The CDR3 sequence is CASSVAERSTDTQYF. The CDR3 bases are TGTGCCAGCAGCGTAGCAGAGCGGAGCACAGATACGCAGTATTTT.

This clonotype occurred many times. This chain joins TRBV5-1 and TRBJ2-1; 10 bases agree with TRBD1. CDR1 is SGHRS and CDR2 is YFSETQ in the germline V gene. Unmatched junction bases numbered 4, after V lost 4 bases and J lost 3 bases. This CDR3 has 15 amino acids. As DNA, the CDR3 is TGCGCCAGCAGCACGGGACAGGGGAACTACAATGAGCAGTTCTTC. This codes for CASSTGQGNYNEQFF.

CDR3 nucleotides: TGTGCCAGCAGCCCCCGACAGGGGCGGGAGCAGTACTTC. Protein product: CASSPRQGREQYF. V and J are TRBV11-2 and TRBJ2-7, with TRBD1 identical over 8 bases. The length of the CDR3 is 13 residues. CDR1 and CDR2 (germline): SGHAT, FQNNGV. V dropped 5 bases and J dropped 7; count of bases not matched to a gene: 7.

This clonotype was counted many times. The rearrangement joins TRBV11-2 to TRBJ1-2; a possible D gene is TRBD1 (5 bases). The V end lost 5 bases, the J end lost 3 bases, and 13 bases lay between the germline ends. The CDR3 runs 14 residues. Germline assignment: CDR1 SGHAT and CDR2 FQNNGV. The CDR3 loop is CASSRGLEDYGYTF. CDR3 nucleotides: TGTGCCAGCAGCCGGGGCCTGGAGGACTATGGCTACACCTTC.

This clonotype was counted at least ten times. The CDR3 DNA sequence: TGTGCCAGCAGCTTGGCAGGGTCTAACATACCCCAGCATTTT. The encoded protein is CASSLAGSNIPQHF. This chain joins TRBV5-6 and TRBJ1-5; maybe TRBD1 (5 bases). The CDR3 loop spans 14 amino acids. Germline lookup yields CDR1 SGHDT and CDR2 YYEEEE. V lost 0 bases, J lost 10 bases, and 14 bases lay in between.

This clonotype was counted ten times or more. CDR3 amino acids: CASFLDRAHGYTF. The CDR3 DNA is TGTGCCAGCTTCCTCGACAGGGCGCATGGCTACACCTTC. This chain connects TRBV19 to TRBJ1-2; TRBD1 agrees at 7 bases. The V segment lost 9 bases and the J segment 6 bases; nucleotides outside the gene matches: 10. Germline V gene sequence: CDR1 LNHDA, CDR2 SQIVND (reference sequence). The CDR3 has 13 residues.

This clonotype was counted ten times or more. V gene TRBV6-2 or TRBV6-3 combines with J gene TRBJ1-1, with D unclear. The CDR3 is 11 residues long. Deletions cut 5 bases from V and 8 bases from J, with 9 bases between. Per the germline V gene, CDR1 is MNHEY and CDR2 is SVGEGT. CDR3 coding DNA: TGTGCCAGCAGTAACGAGGTCGAAGCTTTCTTT. Protein product: CASSNEVEAFF.

V is TRBV6-2 or TRBV6-3 and J is TRBJ2-1, with D possibly called TRBD1 or TRBD2 (5 bases each). The V gene's germline CDR1 is MNHEY and CDR2 SVGEGT. The CDR3 consists of 13 residues. The V and J ends lost 6 bases and 1 base respectively, with 7 bases between them. CDR3 DNA sequence: TGTGCCAGCAGCAGGGAGTCCTACAATGAGCAGTTCTTC. As protein: CASSRESYNEQFF.